These T cell receptor beta chains were read from a single sample in a study of blood T cell repertoires in COVID-19. The table came from immunoSEQ multiplex PCR; TCRdb's copy has only in-frame clones and leaves some out. The repertoire consists of a few hundred thousand clones, with approximately 80% occurring once and the leading ten covering nearly 7.5%. Sequenced: PBMCs or T cells enriched from blood (not recorded which). These receptors all stem from a middle-aged woman with acute COVID-19. Both conserved end residues are part of each CDR3. Fields, in order: CDR3 protein, CDR3 DNA, V gene, clone size, D gene, J gene. A D gene is named only where the DNA matches it firmly. Only part of the rows carry a size: once, few, many, or a class if the clone is expanded.

CDR3: CASSLNTGNTGELFF
DNA: TGTGCCAGCAGCTTAAATACAGGAAACACCGGGGAGCTGTTTTTT
V: TRBV7-3
size: .
D: .
J: TRBJ2-2

CDR3: CASMRANEKLFF
DNA: TGTGCCAGTATGCGGGCTAATGAAAAACTGTTTTTT
V: TRBV19
size: once
D: .
J: TRBJ1-4

CDR3: CASSRQGNSPLHF
DNA: TGTGCCAGCAGTAGGCAGGGTAATTCACCCCTCCACTTT
V: TRBV6-5
size: .
D: .
J: TRBJ1-6

CDR3: CASSLRTGIGSGNQPQHF
DNA: TGTGCCAGCAGTCTCCGGACAGGGATAGGGTCGGGGAATCAGCCCCAGCATTTT
V: TRBV6-2/TRBV6-3
size: .
D: TRBD1
J: TRBJ1-5

CDR3: CASSLNRASQSYEQYF
DNA: TGTGCCAGCAGTTTAAACAGGGCCAGTCAATCGTATGAGCAGTACTTC
V: TRBV27
size: once
D: .
J: TRBJ2-7

CDR3: CASRPAGRTYEQYF
DNA: TGTGCCAGCCGGCCCGCGGGGCGAACCTACGAGCAGTACTTC
V: TRBV27
size: .
D: .
J: TRBJ2-7

CDR3: CASSLGPRHEQYF
DNA: TGTGCCAGCAGCTTGGGTCCTAGGCACGAGCAGTACTTC
V: TRBV5-4
size: once
D: .
J: TRBJ2-7

CDR3: CSVVTREAFF
DNA: TGCAGCGTTGTCACCCGGGAAGCTTTCTTT
V: TRBV29-1
size: few
D: .
J: TRBJ1-1

CDR3: CAWSMGYGGPTSNQPQHF
DNA: TGTGCCTGGAGTATGGGGTACGGGGGGCCGACGTCGAATCAGCCCCAGCATTTT
V: TRBV30
size: .
D: .
J: TRBJ1-5

CDR3: CSASSSASADEGTDTQYF
DNA: TGCAGTGCTAGTTCGTCGGCCAGCGCCGATGAAGGCACAGATACGCAGTATTTT
V: TRBV20-1
size: .
D: .
J: TRBJ2-3

CDR3: CAISDFLGGTSGANVLTF
DNA: TGTGCCATCAGTGATTTCTTGGGGGGAACCTCTGGGGCCAACGTCCTGACTTTC
V: TRBV10-3
size: .
D: .
J: TRBJ2-6

CDR3: CASSLVVAGYAGELFF
DNA: TGTGCCAGCAGCTTAGTGGTAGCGGGATACGCCGGGGAGCTGTTTTTT
V: TRBV11-3
size: .
D: TRBD2
J: TRBJ2-2

CDR3: CASSLDDRAIIGYTF
DNA: TGTGCCAGCAGCTTAGATGACAGGGCGATCATCGGCTACACCTTC
V: TRBV7-8
size: once
D: TRBD1
J: TRBJ1-2

CDR3: CASLGQGNEKLFF
DNA: TGTGCCAGTCTGGGACAGGGGAATGAAAAACTGTTTTTT
V: TRBV27
size: .
D: TRBD1
J: TRBJ1-4

CDR3: CASTGVGNAEAFF
DNA: TGTGCCAGTACAGGGGTCGGAAACGCTGAAGCTTTCTTT
V: TRBV28
size: .
D: TRBD1
J: TRBJ1-1

CDR3: CASSLTGITGELFF
DNA: TGTGCCAGCAGCTTAACGGGAATCACCGGGGAGCTGTTTTTT
V: TRBV11-2
size: .
D: .
J: TRBJ2-2

CDR3: CASSSNRGVNQPQHF
DNA: TGTGCCAGCAGTTCCAACAGGGGGGTCAATCAGCCCCAGCATTTT
V: TRBV28
size: .
D: TRBD1
J: TRBJ1-5

CDR3: CASSSSTYSGYGYTF
DNA: TGTGCCAGTAGCTCGTCGACATATTCCGGCTATGGCTACACCTTC
V: TRBV19
size: .
D: .
J: TRBJ1-2

CDR3: CATSDGGMETQYF
DNA: TGTGCCACCAGTGATGGGGGGATGGAGACCCAGTACTTC
V: TRBV24-1
size: .
D: .
J: TRBJ2-5

CDR3: CAISEAVTPGGGYTF
DNA: TGTGCCATCAGTGAGGCCGTGACGCCGGGTGGAGGCTACACCTTC
V: TRBV10-3
size: few
D: .
J: TRBJ1-2

CDR3: CASSPVGQGFNEQYF
DNA: TGTGCCAGCAGCCCCGTCGGACAGGGGTTCAACGAGCAGTACTTC
V: TRBV6-5
size: once
D: TRBD1
J: TRBJ2-7

CDR3: CASSLMQGTNEKLFF
DNA: TGTGCCAGCAGTTTAATGCAGGGAACTAATGAAAAACTGTTTTTT
V: TRBV28
size: .
D: .
J: TRBJ1-4

CDR3: CASSGDGNTEAFF
DNA: TGTGCCAGCAGCGGAGACGGGAACACTGAAGCTTTCTTT
V: TRBV11-1
size: .
D: .
J: TRBJ1-1

CDR3: CASSRPGQGLYEQYF
DNA: TGTGCCAGCTCACGACCGGGACAGGGGTTGTACGAGCAGTACTTC
V: TRBV18
size: .
D: TRBD1
J: TRBJ2-7

CDR3: CAINDGESNEKLFF
DNA: TGTGCCATCAATGACGGGGAGAGTAATGAAAAACTGTTTTTT
V: TRBV10-3
size: .
D: .
J: TRBJ1-4

CDR3: CASSLGRGAPSSYEQYF
DNA: TGTGCCAGCAGTTTGGGACGGGGGGCCCCGAGCTCCTACGAGCAGTACTTC
V: TRBV27
size: .
D: .
J: TRBJ2-7

CDR3: CASSTGTVGNTIYF
DNA: TGTGCCAGCAGCACTGGGACAGTCGGAAACACCATATATTTT
V: TRBV7-2
size: few
D: TRBD1
J: TRBJ1-3

CDR3: CASSLTRTGYGYTF
DNA: TGTGCCAGCAGCTTAACCCGGACAGGCTATGGCTACACCTTC
V: TRBV5-4
size: .
D: TRBD1
J: TRBJ1-2

CDR3: CASSLGGFGGLAKEQFF
DNA: TGTGCCAGCAGTTTAGGGGGCTTTGGAGGACTAGCGAAGGAGCAGTTCTTC
V: TRBV27
size: few
D: TRBD2
J: TRBJ2-1